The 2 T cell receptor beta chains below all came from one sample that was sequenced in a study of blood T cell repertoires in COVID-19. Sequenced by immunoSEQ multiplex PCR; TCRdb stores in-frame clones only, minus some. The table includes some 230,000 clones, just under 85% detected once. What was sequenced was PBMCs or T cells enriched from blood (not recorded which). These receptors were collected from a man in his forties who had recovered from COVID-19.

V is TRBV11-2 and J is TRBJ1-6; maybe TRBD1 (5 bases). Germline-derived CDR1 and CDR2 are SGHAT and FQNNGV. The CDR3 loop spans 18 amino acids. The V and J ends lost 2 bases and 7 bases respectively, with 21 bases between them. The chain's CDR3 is CASSLPLRGGRGNSPLHF. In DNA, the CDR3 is TGTGCCAGCAGCTTACCCCTCCGGGGGGGGAGAGGGAATTCACCCCTCCACTTT.

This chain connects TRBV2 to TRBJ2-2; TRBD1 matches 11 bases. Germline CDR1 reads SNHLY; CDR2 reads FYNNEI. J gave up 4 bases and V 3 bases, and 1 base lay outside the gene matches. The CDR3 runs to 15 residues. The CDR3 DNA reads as TGTGCCAGCAGTGACGGGACAGGGGGCACCGGGGAGCTGTTTTTT. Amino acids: CASSDGTGGTGELFF.